This T cell receptor (beta chain) was obtained from a study of shared clonotypes between healthy human individuals (dated by TCRdb to about 2020). Study-level background: Two women and a few men aged 18 to 49 years were included in the cohort. For each donor, CD4 naive and CD4 memory were each run on three plates, CD8 naive on two plates, and CD8 memory on one plate. To estimate repertoire size and how much clonotype sharing occurs between individuals, the study deeply sequenced the blood TCR repertoires of a handful of healthy adults. To increase sequencing depth and limit assay-specific biases, TCR repertoire library preparation and sequencing were carried out by different laboratories using diverse techniques. Leukapheresis yielded between about 0.85 and 10 billion PBMCs per donor.

Using the deep immunoSEQ assay, multiplex PCR amplified TCR CDR3 regions from genomic DNA. Genomic DNA extracted from each cell subset was distributed evenly over all wells of several immunoSEQ 96-well plates, and each plate served as one replicate. For sorted subsets, each replicate PCR was loaded with 200 ng genomic DNA, equivalent to 30,000 or so T cell genomes. Purified libraries were measured with a Qubit 3.0 fluorometer, size-checked on a Bioanalyzer 2100, and measured again with the KAPA Library Quantification kit. Each immunoSEQ 96-well plate was sequenced on its own single-read 150-cycle Illumina NextSeq 550 flow cell. As for the authors' bioinformatics: Because the immunoSEQ output held only junctional sequences and lacked quality scores, the filtering could not match the filtering applied to full-length reads. To assign V/J genes and CDR3, sequences were annotated against IMGT germline references using PyIR, a Python wrapper for IgBLAST v1.9. Reads were removed for weak V/J assignments (E-value above 1e-6), missing CDR3, stop codons, out-of-frame junctions, or ambiguous translated residues. V3J clonotypes were defined by identical inferred V gene, J gene, and CDR3 amino acid sequence. To compute the percentage overlap between repertoires, the number of shared unique clonotypes was divided by the size of the smaller repertoire. Repertoire richness was assessed with RTK rarefaction, the Chao1 estimator, and Recon v2.1 estimates of unobserved clonotypes. Generation probabilities were computed with OLGA for all TCRbeta clonotypes obtained by the gDNA method from several donors. The source is immuneACCESS, and TCRdb retained only in-frame sequences with V and J called. Part of the clones is not carried over; for the studies checked, unresolved V genes explain less than half of this, and the remainder is unexplained. The D gene and trimming were derived from the DNA, and the V and J assignments and clone size from that table. This sample gives around 2.1 million clones in total; approximately 94% of them show up just once. The ten largest clones capture 1.5% to 2% of the sample.

Results the study describes overall, beyond this receptor: Pairwise subsampling indicated that sequencing depth was expected to affect the degree of clonotype sharing among donors. Only blood was sampled, and tissue TCR repertoires likely differ from those in blood. Because the study included only a small number of donors, the genetic and exposure-history diversity represented was limited. Larger estimated clonotype richness was generally found for naive subsets than for memory subsets. Even with the large sequencing depth, rarefaction of the sorted-subset datasets indicated that sequencing was incomplete. Clonotypes shared by all four sorted-subset donors showed higher generation probabilities than non-shared clonotypes. Across four donors, about 5% of naive CD4, roughly 3.5% of naive CD8, 2.3% of memory CD4, and roughly 0.41% of memory CD8 clonotypes were shared.

CD8 naive samples were obtained by positive selection for CCR7 among CD45RO-negative cells, yielding a CD45RA+CCR7+ population from which TemRA cells were excluded. Healthy HIV-negative adults with no recently reported acute infections or vaccinations were included as donors. Every donor was a Caucasian adult residing in Nashville, Tennessee, USA. After blood collection by leukapheresis, PBMCs were isolated using Ficoll-Histopaque density gradient centrifugation and then cryopreserved in the vapor phase of liquid nitrogen. Purity and quantity of every magnetically sorted T cell population were checked by analytical flow cytometry. Genomic DNA was isolated from every sorted fraction and measured by UV absorbance on a Nanodrop 2000c. In the case of this clone: The target of this receptor is not known. Per-base quality was not reported, and no clone a single base away is much larger than it.

The junction shows trimming of 2 bases on V and 3 bases on J, and the gene matches do not reach 9 bases of it. The CDR3 covers 17 residues, taking in both the cysteine and the phenylalanine. The kept DNA is CDR3 alone, 51 bases in frame from the first base. As encoded in the germline V gene (reference sequence), CDR1 is SGHNT while CDR2 is YYREEE. Recombination joined TRBV5-4 with TRBJ2-1; 9 central bases correspond to TRBD1. This clonotype originated in a young man in good health. Some clones in this sample may be carry-over from other donors' samples. The sequencing sample was made of naive CD8+ T cells from PBMCs. This specimen's cell subset or site label, per the study, means: CD45RA+CCR7+. The CDR3 region has the sequence CASSLTGQGSYYNEQFF. The sequenced DNA: TGTGCCAGCAGCTTAACAGGACAGGGGAGTTACTACAATGAGCAGTTCTTC.